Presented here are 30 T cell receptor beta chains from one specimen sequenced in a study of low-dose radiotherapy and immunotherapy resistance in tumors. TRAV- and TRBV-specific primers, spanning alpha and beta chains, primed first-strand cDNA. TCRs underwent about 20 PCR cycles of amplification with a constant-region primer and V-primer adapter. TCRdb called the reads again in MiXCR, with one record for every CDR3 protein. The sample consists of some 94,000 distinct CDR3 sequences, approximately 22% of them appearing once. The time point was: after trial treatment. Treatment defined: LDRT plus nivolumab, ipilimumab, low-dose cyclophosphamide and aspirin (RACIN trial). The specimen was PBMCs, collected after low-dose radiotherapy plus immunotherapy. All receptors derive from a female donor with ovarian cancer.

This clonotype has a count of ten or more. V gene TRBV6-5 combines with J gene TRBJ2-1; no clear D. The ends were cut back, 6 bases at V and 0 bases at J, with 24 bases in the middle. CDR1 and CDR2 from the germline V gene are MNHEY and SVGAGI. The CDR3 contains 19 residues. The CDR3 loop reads CASSRWPGPSQISYNEQFF. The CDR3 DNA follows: TGTGCCAGCAGCCGCTGGCCCGGGCCGTCTCAGATCTCCTACAATGAGCAGTTCTTC.

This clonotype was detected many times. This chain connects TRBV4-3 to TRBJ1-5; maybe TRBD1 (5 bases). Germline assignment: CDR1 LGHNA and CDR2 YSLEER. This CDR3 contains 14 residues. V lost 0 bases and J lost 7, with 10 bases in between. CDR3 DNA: TGCGCCAGCAGCCAAGATGGCAGGGAGCAGCCCCAGCATTTT. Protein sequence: CASSQDGREQPQHF.

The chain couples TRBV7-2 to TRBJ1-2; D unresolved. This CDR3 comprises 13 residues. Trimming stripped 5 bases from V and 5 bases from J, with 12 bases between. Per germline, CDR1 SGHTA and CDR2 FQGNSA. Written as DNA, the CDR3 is TGTGCCAGCAGCACGGCCGGTGGATATGGCTACACCTTC. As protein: CASSTAGGYGYTF.

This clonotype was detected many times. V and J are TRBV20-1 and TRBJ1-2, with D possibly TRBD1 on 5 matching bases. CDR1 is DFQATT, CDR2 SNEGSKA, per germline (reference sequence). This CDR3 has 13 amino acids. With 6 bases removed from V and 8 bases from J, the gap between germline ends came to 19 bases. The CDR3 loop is CSAPGQGVSGYTF. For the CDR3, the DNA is TGCAGTGCCCCTGGACAAGGGGTAAGCGGCTACACCTTC.

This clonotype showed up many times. This chain's CDR3 is CASSRRSGENTEAFF. The CDR3 nucleotides are TGTGCCAGCAGCCGACGGTCGGGGGAGAACACTGAAGCTTTCTTT. The gene calls are TRBV7-2 and TRBJ1-1, with a weak D call TRBD1 (5 bases). The CDR3 sequence is 15 residues long. Trimming removed 5 bases at V and 1 base at J, with 14 bases between. CDR1 is SGHTA and CDR2 is FQGNSA in the germline V gene.

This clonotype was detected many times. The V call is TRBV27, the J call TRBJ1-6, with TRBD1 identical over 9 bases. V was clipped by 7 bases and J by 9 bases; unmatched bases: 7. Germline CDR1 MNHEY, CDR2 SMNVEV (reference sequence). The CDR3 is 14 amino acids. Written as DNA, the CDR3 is TGTGCCAGCAAAAGACAGGGGGATGCTTCACCCCTCCACTTT. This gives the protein CASKRQGDASPLHF.

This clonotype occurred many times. The CDR3 here is CSANGLAGSSYEQYF. CDR3 DNA sequence: TGCAGTGCTAATGGACTAGCGGGGAGCTCCTACGAGCAGTACTTC. The chain is built from TRBV20-1 and TRBJ2-7; 12 bases are shared with TRBD2. V gave up 4 bases and J gave up 0 bases; unmatched junction bases: 4. Germline CDR1 is DFQATT and CDR2 is SNEGSKA (reference sequence). This CDR3 contains 15 residues.

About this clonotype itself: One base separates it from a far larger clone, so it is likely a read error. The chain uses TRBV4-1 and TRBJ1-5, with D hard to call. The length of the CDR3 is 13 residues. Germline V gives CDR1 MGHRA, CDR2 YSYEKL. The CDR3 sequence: CVSSQDGSQPQHF. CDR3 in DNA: TGCGTCAGCAGCCAAGATGGGAGCCAGCCCCAGCATTTT.

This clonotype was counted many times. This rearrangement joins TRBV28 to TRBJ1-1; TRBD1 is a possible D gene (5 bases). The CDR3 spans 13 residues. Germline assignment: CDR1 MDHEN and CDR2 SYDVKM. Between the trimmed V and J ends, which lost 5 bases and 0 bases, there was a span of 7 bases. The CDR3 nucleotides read TGTGCCAGCAGTCTCAGGGTGAACACTGAAGCTTTCTTT. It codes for CASSLRVNTEAFF.

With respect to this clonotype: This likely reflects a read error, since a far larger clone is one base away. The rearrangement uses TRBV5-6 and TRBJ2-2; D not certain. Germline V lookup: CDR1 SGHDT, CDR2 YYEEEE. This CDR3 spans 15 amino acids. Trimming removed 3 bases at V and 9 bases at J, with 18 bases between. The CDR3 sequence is CASSSLGPVARELFF. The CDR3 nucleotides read TGTGCCAGCAGCTCCCTTGGGCCGGTCGCCAGGGAGCTGTTTTTT.

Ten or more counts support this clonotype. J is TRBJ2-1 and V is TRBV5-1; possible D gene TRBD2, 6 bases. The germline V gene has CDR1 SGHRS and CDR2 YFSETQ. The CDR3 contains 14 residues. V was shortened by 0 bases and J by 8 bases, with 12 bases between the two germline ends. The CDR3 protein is CASSLAAGRDEQFF. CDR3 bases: TGCGCCAGCAGCTTGGCGGCGGGGCGGGATGAGCAGTTCTTC.

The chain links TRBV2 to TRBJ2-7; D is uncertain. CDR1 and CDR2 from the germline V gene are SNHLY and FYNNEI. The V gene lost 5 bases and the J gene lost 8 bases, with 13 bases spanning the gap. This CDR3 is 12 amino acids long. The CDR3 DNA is TGTGCCAGCAGTCCCGAAGCGAGAAAGCAGTACTTC. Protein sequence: CASSPEARKQYF.

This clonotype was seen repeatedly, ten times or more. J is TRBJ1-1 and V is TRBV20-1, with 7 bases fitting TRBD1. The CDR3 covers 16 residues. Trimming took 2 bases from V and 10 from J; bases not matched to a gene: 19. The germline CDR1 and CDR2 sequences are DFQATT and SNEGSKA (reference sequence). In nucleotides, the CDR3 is TGCAGTGCTAGACCCTTCACATCACAGGGGCCTGAGGGAGCTTTCTTT. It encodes CSARPFTSQGPEGAFF.

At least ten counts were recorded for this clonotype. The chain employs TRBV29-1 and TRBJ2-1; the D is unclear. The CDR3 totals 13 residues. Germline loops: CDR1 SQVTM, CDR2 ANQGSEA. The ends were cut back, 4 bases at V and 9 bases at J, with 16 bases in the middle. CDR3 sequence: CSVVGGRRTEQFF. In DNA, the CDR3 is TGCAGCGTTGTAGGTGGAAGGCGCACTGAGCAGTTCTTC.

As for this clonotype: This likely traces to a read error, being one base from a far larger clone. The CDR3 sequence: CASSKDGNEQYF. DNA for the CDR3: TGCGCCAGCAGCAAAGACGGCAATGAGCAGTACTTC. The chain recombines TRBV5-1 with TRBJ2-7, with no clear D. Per the germline V gene, CDR1 is SGHRS and CDR2 is YFSETQ. V shed 4 bases and J shed 7 bases, with 12 bases lying between them. The CDR3 is made up of 12 amino acids.

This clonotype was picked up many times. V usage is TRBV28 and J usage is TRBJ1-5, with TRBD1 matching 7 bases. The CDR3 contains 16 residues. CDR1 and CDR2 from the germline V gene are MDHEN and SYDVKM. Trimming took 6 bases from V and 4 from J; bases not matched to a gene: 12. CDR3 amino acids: CASSPTGNGVNQPQHF. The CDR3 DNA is TGTGCCAGCAGCCCGACAGGGAACGGAGTAAATCAGCCCCAGCATTTT.

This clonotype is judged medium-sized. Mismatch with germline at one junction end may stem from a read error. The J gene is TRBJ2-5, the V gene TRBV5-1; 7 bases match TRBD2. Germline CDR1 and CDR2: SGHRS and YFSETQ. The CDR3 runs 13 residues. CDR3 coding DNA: TGTGCCAGCAGCTTGGGGGGAGGGGAGACCCAGTACTTC. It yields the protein CASSLGGGETQYF.

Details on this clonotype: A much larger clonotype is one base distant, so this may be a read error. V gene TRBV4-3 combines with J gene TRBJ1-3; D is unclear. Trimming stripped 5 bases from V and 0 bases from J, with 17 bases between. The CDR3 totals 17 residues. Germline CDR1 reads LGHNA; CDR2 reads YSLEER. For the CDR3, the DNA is TGCGCCAGCAGCTCCATCCGGGGAATTCACTCTGGAAACACCATATATTTT. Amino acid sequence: CASSSIRGIHSGNTIYF.

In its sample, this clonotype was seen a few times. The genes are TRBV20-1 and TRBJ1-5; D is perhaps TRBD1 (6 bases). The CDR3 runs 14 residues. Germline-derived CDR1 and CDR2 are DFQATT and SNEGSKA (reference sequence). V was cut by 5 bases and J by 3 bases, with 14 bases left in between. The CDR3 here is CSAGQEGDNQPQHF. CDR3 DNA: TGCAGTGCTGGCCAAGAGGGGGACAATCAGCCCCAGCATTTT.

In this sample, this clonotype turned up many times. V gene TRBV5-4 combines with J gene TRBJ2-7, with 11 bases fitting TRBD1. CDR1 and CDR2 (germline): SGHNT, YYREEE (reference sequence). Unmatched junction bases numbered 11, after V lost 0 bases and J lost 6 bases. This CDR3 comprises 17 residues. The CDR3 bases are TGTGCCAGCAGCTTGGGTCGGAGGGGACAGGGGGAGGGCGAGCAGTACTTC. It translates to CASSLGRRGQGEGEQYF.

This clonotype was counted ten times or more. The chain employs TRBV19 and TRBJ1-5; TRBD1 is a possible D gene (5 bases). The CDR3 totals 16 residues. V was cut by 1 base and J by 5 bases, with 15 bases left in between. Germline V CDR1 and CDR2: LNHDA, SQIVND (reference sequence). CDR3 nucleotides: TGTGCCAGTAGTATAGGATCGTCAGGGTTGCATCAGCCCCAGCATTTT. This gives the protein CASSIGSSGLHQPQHF. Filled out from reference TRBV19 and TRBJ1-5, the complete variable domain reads DGGITQSPKYLFRKEGQNVTLSCEQNLNHDAMYWYRQDPGQGLRLIYYSQIVNDFQKGDIAEGYSVSREKKESFPLTVTSAQKNPTAFYLCASSIGSSGLHQPQHFGDGTRLSIL.

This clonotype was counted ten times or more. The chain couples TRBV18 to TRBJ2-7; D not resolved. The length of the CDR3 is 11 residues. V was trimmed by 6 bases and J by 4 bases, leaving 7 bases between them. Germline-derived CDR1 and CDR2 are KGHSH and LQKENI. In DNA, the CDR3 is TGTGCCAGCTCGTCCCAATACGAGCAGTACTTC. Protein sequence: CASSSQYEQYF.

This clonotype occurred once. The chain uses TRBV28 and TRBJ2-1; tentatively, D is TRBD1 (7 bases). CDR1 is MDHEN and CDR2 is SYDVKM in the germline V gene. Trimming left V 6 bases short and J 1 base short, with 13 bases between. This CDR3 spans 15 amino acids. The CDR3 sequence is CASRGAGGSYNEQFF. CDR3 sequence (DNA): TGTGCCAGCAGGGGGGCAGGGGGGTCCTACAATGAGCAGTTCTTC. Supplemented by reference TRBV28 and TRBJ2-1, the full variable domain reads DVKVTQSSRYLVKRTGEKVFLECVQDMDHENMFWYRQDPGLGLRLIYFSYDVKMKEKGDIPEGYSVSREKKERFSLILESASTNQTSMYLCASRGAGGSYNEQFFGPGTRLTVL.

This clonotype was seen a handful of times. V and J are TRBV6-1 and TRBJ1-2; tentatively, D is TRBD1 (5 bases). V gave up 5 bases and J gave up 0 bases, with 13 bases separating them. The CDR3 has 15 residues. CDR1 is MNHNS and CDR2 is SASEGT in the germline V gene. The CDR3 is CASSTLPTANYGYTF. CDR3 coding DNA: TGTGCCAGCAGTACACTACCGACAGCTAACTATGGCTACACCTTC.

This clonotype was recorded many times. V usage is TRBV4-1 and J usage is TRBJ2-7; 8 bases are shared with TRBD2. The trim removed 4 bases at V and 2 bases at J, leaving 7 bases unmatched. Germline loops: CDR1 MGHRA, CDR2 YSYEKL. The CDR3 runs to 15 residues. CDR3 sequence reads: CASSRAGVATYEQYF. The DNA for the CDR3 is TGCGCCAGCAGCCGAGCGGGAGTAGCGACCTACGAGCAGTACTTC.

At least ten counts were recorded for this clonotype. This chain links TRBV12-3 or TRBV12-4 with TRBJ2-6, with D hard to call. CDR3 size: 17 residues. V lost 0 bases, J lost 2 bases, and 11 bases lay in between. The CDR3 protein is CASSLAAAETGANVLTF. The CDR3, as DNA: TGTGCCAGCAGTTTAGCTGCCGCGGAGACTGGGGCCAACGTCCTGACTTTC.

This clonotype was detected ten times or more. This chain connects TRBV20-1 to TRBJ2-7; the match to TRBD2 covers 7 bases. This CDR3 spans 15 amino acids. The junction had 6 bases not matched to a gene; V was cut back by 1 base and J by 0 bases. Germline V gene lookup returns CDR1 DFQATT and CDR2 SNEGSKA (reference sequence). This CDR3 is CSARVGGGSSYEQYF. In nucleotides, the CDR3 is TGCAGTGCTAGAGTTGGGGGGGGGAGCTCCTACGAGCAGTACTTC.

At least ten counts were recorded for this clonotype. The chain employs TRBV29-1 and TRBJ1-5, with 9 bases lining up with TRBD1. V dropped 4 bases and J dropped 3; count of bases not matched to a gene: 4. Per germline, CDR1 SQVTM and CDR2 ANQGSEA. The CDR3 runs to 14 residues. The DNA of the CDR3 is TGCAGCGTTGTAGGACAGGGGAACAATCAGCCCCAGCATTTT. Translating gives CSVVGQGNNQPQHF.

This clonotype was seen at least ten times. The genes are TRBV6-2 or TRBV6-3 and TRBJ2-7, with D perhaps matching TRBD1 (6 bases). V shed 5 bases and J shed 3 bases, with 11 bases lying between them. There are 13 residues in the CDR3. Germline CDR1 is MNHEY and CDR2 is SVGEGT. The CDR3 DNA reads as TGTGCCAGCAGTCCACGAGGGGGCTACGAGCAGTACTTC. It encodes CASSPRGGYEQYF.

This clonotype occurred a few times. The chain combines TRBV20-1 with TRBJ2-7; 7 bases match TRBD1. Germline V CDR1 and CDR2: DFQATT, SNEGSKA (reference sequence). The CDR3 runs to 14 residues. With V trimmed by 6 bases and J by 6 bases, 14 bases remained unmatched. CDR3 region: CSASRTGQGGEQYF. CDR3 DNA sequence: TGCAGTGCAAGTAGGACAGGCCAAGGGGGCGAGCAGTACTTC.